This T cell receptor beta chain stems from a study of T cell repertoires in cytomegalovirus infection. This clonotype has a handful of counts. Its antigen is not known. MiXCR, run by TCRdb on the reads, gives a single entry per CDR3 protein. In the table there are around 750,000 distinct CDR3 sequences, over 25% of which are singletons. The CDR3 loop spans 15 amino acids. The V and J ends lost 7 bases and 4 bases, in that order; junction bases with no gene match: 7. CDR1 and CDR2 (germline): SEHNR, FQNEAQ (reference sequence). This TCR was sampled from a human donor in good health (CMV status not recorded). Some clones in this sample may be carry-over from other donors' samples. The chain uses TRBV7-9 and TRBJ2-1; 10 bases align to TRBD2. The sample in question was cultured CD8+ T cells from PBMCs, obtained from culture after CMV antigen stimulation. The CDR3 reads CASIVGTSEYNEQFF. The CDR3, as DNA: TGTGCCAGCATCGTCGGGACTAGCGAGTACAATGAGCAGTTCTTC.